The 27 T cell receptor beta chains below were found in one sample sequenced in a study of cytomegalovirus exposure and HLA in healthy donors. Researchers ran the PCR with 60 Vbeta and 13 Jbeta primers. TCRdb's copy holds only in-frame clones and misses some; the assay was immunoSEQ multiplex PCR. In total, the table holds 120,000 to 150,000 clones. Source material: PBMCs. All receptors come from a young woman in good health and CMV-seronegative.

V gene TRBV7-9 combines with J gene TRBJ1-4, with 9 nucleotides matching TRBD1. This CDR3 is 14 amino acids long. J was trimmed by 5 bases and V by 3 bases; bases with no gene match: 1. From germline, CDR1 is SEHNR and CDR2 FQNEAQ (reference sequence). The CDR3 DNA is TGTGCCAGCAGCTTCGGGACAGGGAATGAAAAACTGTTTTTT. Translating it yields CASSFGTGNEKLFF.

The chain carries TRBV11-2 and TRBJ1-1; D gene ambiguous. CDR1 is SGHAT and CDR2 is FQNNGV in the germline V gene. The CDR3 runs to 14 residues. With 6 bases removed from V and 5 bases from J, the gap between germline ends came to 16 bases. The CDR3 here is CASRIVLGSTEAFF. CDR3 DNA sequence: TGTGCCAGCAGAATCGTTCTAGGTAGTACTGAAGCTTTCTTT. Complete variable domain (other parts from reference TRBV11-2 and TRBJ1-1): EAGVAQSPRYKIIEKRQSVAFWCNPISGHATLYWYQQILGQGPKLLIQFQNNGVVDDSQLPKDRFSAERLKGVDSTLKIQPAKLEDSAVYLCASRIVLGSTEAFFGQGTRLTVV.

The CDR3 DNA is TGTGCCAGCAGCTTAAGACTAGCGGCTAGCACAGATACGCAGTATTTT. This translates into CASSLRLAASTDTQYF. The V gene is TRBV7-2, the J gene TRBJ2-3, with 9 positions matching TRBD2. CDR1 and CDR2 (germline): SGHTA, FQGNSA. This CDR3 has 16 residues. V dropped 2 bases and J dropped 0; count of bases not matched to a gene: 3.

The rearrangement uses TRBV6-1 and TRBJ2-3; 7 positions match TRBD2. The length of the CDR3 is 15 residues. V lost 2 bases, J lost 3 bases, and 5 bases stayed unmatched. Per germline, CDR1 MNHNS and CDR2 SASEGT. CDR3 protein: CASSEKAGFTDTQYF. The CDR3 bases are TGTGCCAGCAGTGAAAAAGCGGGATTTACAGATACGCAGTATTTT.

The J gene is TRBJ2-7, the V gene TRBV19; TRBD2 aligns across 8 bases. Germline trimming cut 3 bases from V and 2 bases from J; bases unmatched to any gene: 15. Germline CDR1 reads LNHDA; CDR2 reads SQIVND (reference sequence). This CDR3 region has 18 residues. CDR3 residues: CASSIVGASGSNPYEQYF. For the CDR3, the DNA is TGTGCCAGTAGTATCGTGGGGGCGAGCGGGAGCAATCCCTACGAGCAGTACTTC. The full variable domain, completed using reference TRBV19 and TRBJ2-7, is DGGITQSPKYLFRKEGQNVTLSCEQNLNHDAMYWYRQDPGQGLRLIYYSQIVNDFQKGDIAEGYSVSREKKESFPLTVTSAQKNPTAFYLCASSIVGASGSNPYEQYFGPGTRLTVT.

J is TRBJ1-1 and V is TRBV19; D is possibly TRBD1 (5 bases). Trimming took off 7 bases at V and 4 bases at J, with 22 bases between the two ends. The CDR3 contains 16 residues. Germline values: CDR1 LNHDA, CDR2 SQIVND (reference sequence). The CDR3 spells CASTLSPQGIFTEAFF. The CDR3 nucleotides read TGTGCCAGTACCCTAAGTCCTCAGGGAATTTTCACTGAAGCTTTCTTT. Supplemented by reference TRBV19 and TRBJ1-1, the full variable domain reads DGGITQSPKYLFRKEGQNVTLSCEQNLNHDAMYWYRQDPGQGLRLIYYSQIVNDFQKGDIAEGYSVSREKKESFPLTVTSAQKNPTAFYLCASTLSPQGIFTEAFFGQGTRLTVV.

The CDR3 DNA reads as TGTGCCAGTAGTATAGCAGGCGCTGGGGCCAACGTCCTGACTTTC. This codes for CASSIAGAGANVLTF. The rearrangement links TRBV19 to TRBJ2-6; D is undetermined. Germline CDR1 and CDR2: LNHDA and SQIVND (reference sequence). The CDR3 loop spans 15 amino acids. Trimming shortened V by 1 base and J by 2 bases, and 6 bases separated the two germline ends. The entire variable domain, with the rest obtained from reference TRBV19 and TRBJ2-6, is as follows: DGGITQSPKYLFRKEGQNVTLSCEQNLNHDAMYWYRQDPGQGLRLIYYSQIVNDFQKGDIAEGYSVSREKKESFPLTVTSAQKNPTAFYLCASSIAGAGANVLTFGAGSRLTVL.

This rearrangement joins TRBV4-1 to TRBJ1-5, with 10 bases fitting TRBD1. The CDR3 covers 16 residues. Germline V gene sequence: CDR1 MGHRA, CDR2 YSYEKL. The V and J ends lost 4 bases and 5 bases, in that order; junction bases with no gene match: 8. CDR3 in amino acids: CASSRIAGTGDQPQHF. Written as DNA, the CDR3 is TGCGCCAGCAGCCGCATAGCCGGGACAGGGGATCAGCCCCAGCATTTT.

The chain recombines TRBV5-8 with TRBJ1-1; D is perhaps TRBD1 (6 bases). The CDR3 has 17 amino acids. Germline loops: CDR1 SGHTS, CDR2 YDEGEE. Deletions cut 3 bases from V and 1 base from J, with 19 bases between. The CDR3 bases are TGTGCCAGCAGCTGGGATGGGCCAGGCAGGGGGAACACTGAAGCTTTCTTT. This encodes CASSWDGPGRGNTEAFF.

This chain connects TRBV30 to TRBJ1-4; D is ambiguous. V was pared by 8 bases and J by 8 bases, with 15 bases between. Germline V gene lookup returns CDR1 GTSNPN and CDR2 SVGIG (reference sequence). The CDR3 is 12 residues long. The CDR3 nucleotides read TGTGCCGCAGAGGAGGGAGGAGAAAAACTGTTTTTT. Encoded protein: CAAEEGGEKLFF.

This chain uses TRBV7-9 with TRBJ1-1; no reliable D call. Trimming took 5 bases from V and 0 from J, leaving 10 bases between them. CDR1 is SEHNR and CDR2 is FQNEAQ in the germline V gene (reference sequence). The CDR3 loop spans 14 amino acids. The CDR3 sequence: CASSPTPMNTEAFF. The CDR3 DNA follows: TGTGCCAGCAGCCCGACACCTATGAACACTGAAGCTTTCTTT.

The chain joins TRBV6-5 to TRBJ2-7; maybe TRBD2 (5 bases). Germline V gene data show CDR1 as MNHEY and CDR2 as SVGAGI. Trimming left V 5 bases short and J 6 bases short, with 17 bases between. This CDR3 contains 14 residues. CDR3 sequence reads: CASSPGRGIAEQYF. CDR3 bases: TGTGCCAGCAGTCCTGGTCGAGGGATCGCCGAGCAGTACTTC.

The V call is TRBV27, the J call TRBJ2-7; 9 nucleotides align to TRBD1. The CDR3 is 16 amino acids. CDR1 and CDR2 (germline): MNHEY, SMNVEV (reference sequence). V lost 3 bases to trimming and J lost 1 base; unmatched junction nucleotides: 7. In DNA, the CDR3 is TGTGCCAGCAGTTTCCCCCCACAGGGGGCATCCTACGAGCAGTACGTC. Its protein is CASSFPPQGASYEQYV.

This chain links TRBV27 with TRBJ1-2, with D perhaps matching TRBD1 (5 bases). V lost 4 bases and J 7 bases, leaving 16 bases between the germline ends. The CDR3 covers 14 residues. Germline V gene lookup returns CDR1 MNHEY and CDR2 SMNVEV (reference sequence). This chain's CDR3 is CASSSREGRGGYTF. CDR3 nucleotides: TGTGCCAGCAGTTCCCGGGAGGGGCGCGGTGGCTACACCTTC.

The chain employs TRBV5-1 and TRBJ1-1; 7 nucleotides align to TRBD1. Germline CDR1 reads SGHRS; CDR2 reads YFSETQ. V shed 2 bases and J 2 bases; nucleotides not matched to a gene: 6. CDR3 length equals 15 residues. The CDR3 nucleotides are TGCGCCAGCAGCTTACAAACAGGGGCCAACACTGAAGCTTTCTTT. Its protein is CASSLQTGANTEAFF.

The chain uses TRBV9 and TRBJ2-7, with TRBD1 as a possible D gene (6 bases). Trimming removed 0 bases at V and 4 bases at J, with 14 bases between. CDR3 length equals 15 residues. The germline V gene encodes CDR1 SGDLS and CDR2 YYNGEE. The CDR3 loop is CASSVESGTIYEQYF. The CDR3 DNA follows: TGTGCCAGCAGCGTAGAATCCGGGACAATTTACGAGCAGTACTTC.

The CDR3 spells CSVERVDYGYTF. The CDR3 DNA is TGCAGCGTTGAAAGAGTGGACTATGGCTACACCTTC. The J gene is TRBJ1-2, the V gene TRBV29-1; no reliable D call. Germline V CDR1 and CDR2: SQVTM, ANQGSEA. The CDR3 spans 12 residues. V was trimmed by 2 bases and J by 3 bases, leaving 7 bases between them.

The V call is TRBV6-1, the J call TRBJ1-3; maybe TRBD1 (5 bases). Germline CDR1 and CDR2: MNHNS and SASEGT. Trimming removed 2 bases from V and 1 base from J, with 9 bases in between. CDR3 length equals 15 residues. CDR3 sequence reads: CASSEQGGSGNTIYF. The CDR3, as DNA: TGTGCCAGCAGTGAACAGGGCGGTTCTGGAAACACCATATATTTT.

The V gene is TRBV5-1, the J gene TRBJ1-1, with D tentatively TRBD1 (5 bases). Looked up from germline, CDR1 is SGHRS and CDR2 is YFSETQ. The CDR3 covers 14 residues. V was clipped by 4 bases and J by 4 bases, with 14 bases between them. As DNA, the CDR3 is TGCGCCAGCAGCCCAGTTACGGGGGGCACTGAAGCTTTCTTT. Protein product: CASSPVTGGTEAFF. The full variable domain, completed using reference TRBV5-1 and TRBJ1-1, is KAGVTQTPRYLIKTRGQQVTLSCSPISGHRSVSWYQQTPGQGLQFLFEYFSETQRNKGNFPGRFSGRQFSNSRSEMNVSTLELGDSALYLCASSPVTGGTEAFFGQGTRLTVV.

The V and J genes are TRBV7-2 and TRBJ1-2; unclear D gene. The V end was cut by 4 bases, the J end by 1 base, with 19 bases between. Germline assignment: CDR1 SGHTA and CDR2 FQGNSA. The CDR3 runs to 17 residues. The CDR3 sequence: CASSSPRVSRNNYGYTF. The CDR3 DNA reads TGTGCCAGCAGCTCCCCTCGTGTTTCGAGGAATAACTATGGCTACACCTTC.

The chain combines TRBV30 with TRBJ2-5; TRBD2 matches 7 bases. The CDR3 consists of 14 residues. Germline lookup yields CDR1 GTSNPN and CDR2 SVGIG (reference sequence). Trimming took 2 bases from V and 5 from J; bases not matched to a gene: 8. The CDR3 reads CAWSNSPGGETQYF. CDR3 sequence (DNA): TGTGCCTGGAGTAATTCACCGGGGGGTGAGACCCAGTACTTC. Full variable domain (missing parts from reference TRBV30 and TRBJ2-5): SQTIHQWPATLVQPVGSPLSLECTVEGTSNPNLYWYRQAAGRGLQLLFYSVGIGQISSEVPQNLSASRPQDRQFILSSKKLLLSDSGFYLCAWSNSPGGETQYFGPGTRLLVL.

V usage is TRBV5-4 and J usage is TRBJ2-5; 14 bases line up with TRBD2. Germline assignment: CDR1 SGHNT and CDR2 YYREEE (reference sequence). CDR3 size: 17 residues. V gave up 4 bases and J gave up 4 bases; unmatched junction bases: 9. The CDR3 DNA sequence: TGTGCCAGCAGCGCCGGGACTAGCGGGAGCCTCCTAGAGACCCAGTACTTC. Translated: CASSAGTSGSLLETQYF.

This clone is classed as medium-sized by frequency. The chain recombines TRBV19 with TRBJ1-3; D is ambiguous. V lost 3 bases and J 5 bases, leaving 11 bases between the germline ends. The CDR3 covers 14 residues. CDR1 and CDR2 (germline): LNHDA, SQIVND (reference sequence). CDR3 nucleotide sequence: TGTGCCAGTAGTATGCACGGCGGGCGAAACACCATATATTTT. It translates to CASSMHGGRNTIYF.

The genes are TRBV6-4 and TRBJ2-2; 12 bases are a match to TRBD2. The CDR3 covers 15 residues. V gave up 6 bases and J gave up 4 bases; unmatched junction bases: 3. Germline V CDR1 and CDR2: MRHNA, SNTAGT. In DNA form, the CDR3 reads TGTGCCAGCAGACGGACTAGCGGGATCACCGGGGAGCTGTTTTTT. It specifies CASRRTSGITGELFF.

This chain links TRBV25-1 with TRBJ2-1; no clear D gene. CDR3 length: 11 residues. Germline V gene lookup returns CDR1 MGHDK and CDR2 SYGVNS. V was clipped by 9 bases and J by 8 bases, with 11 bases between them. This chain's CDR3 is CASRYSHEQFF. The CDR3 bases are TGTGCCAGTCGCTATTCCCATGAGCAGTTCTTC.

The V call is TRBV2, the J call TRBJ2-1; TRBD2 aligns across 7 bases. The ends lost 3 bases at V and 1 base at J; junction bases unmatched: 0. The CDR3 has 14 amino acids. In germline, CDR1 is SNHLY, CDR2 FYNNEI. This chain's CDR3 is CASSERESYNEQFF. For the CDR3, the DNA is TGTGCCAGCAGTGAGCGGGAGTCCTACAATGAGCAGTTCTTC.

This chain uses TRBV9 with TRBJ2-2, with 10 bases identical to TRBD2. J lost 2 bases, V lost 3 bases, and 4 bases had no gene match. The germline V gene has CDR1 SGDLS and CDR2 YYNGEE. This CDR3 has 16 residues. The CDR3 DNA is TGTGCCAGCAGCGGCGGACTAGCGGTTAACACCGGGGAGCTGTTTTTT. It translates to CASSGGLAVNTGELFF.